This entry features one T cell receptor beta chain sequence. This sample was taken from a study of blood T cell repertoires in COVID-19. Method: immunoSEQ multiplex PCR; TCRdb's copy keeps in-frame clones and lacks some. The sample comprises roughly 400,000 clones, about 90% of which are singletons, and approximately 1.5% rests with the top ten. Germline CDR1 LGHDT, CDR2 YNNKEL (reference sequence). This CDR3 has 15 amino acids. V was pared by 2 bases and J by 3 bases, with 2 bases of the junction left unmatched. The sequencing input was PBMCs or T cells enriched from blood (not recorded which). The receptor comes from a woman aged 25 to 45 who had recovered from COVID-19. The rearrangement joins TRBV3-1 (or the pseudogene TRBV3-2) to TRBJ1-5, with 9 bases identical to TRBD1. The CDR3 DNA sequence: TGTGCCAGCAGCCAAAGGACAGGGGTCAATCAGCCCCAGCATTTT. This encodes CASSQRTGVNQPQHF.